What follows are 26 T cell receptor beta chains derived from one specimen sequenced in a study of immune reconstitution after stem cell transplant in scleroderma. TCRdb recomputed calls from the RT-PCR reads with MiXCR, one row per CDR3 protein. The profile shows fewer than 3,000 distinct CDR3 sequences, 11% of them singletons. This specimen was acquired before or after autologous hematopoietic stem cell transplantation (not recorded which). All receptors come from a female donor with systemic sclerosis.

This clonotype is judged large. The chain couples TRBV20-1 to TRBJ1-1; no clear D. Trimming shortened V by 3 bases and J by 7 bases, and 9 bases separated the two germline ends. CDR1 is DFQATT, CDR2 SNEGSKA, per germline (reference sequence). The CDR3 sequence is 11 residues long. CDR3 nucleotides: TGCAGTGCTAGTTTGTTAAGTGAAGCTTTCTTT. It is translated as CSASLLSEAFF.

This clonotype was counted between two and nine times. The gene calls are TRBV20-1 and TRBJ2-3, with TRBD2 matching 11 bases. Losses at the gene ends were 3 bases for V and 3 bases for J; bases not matched to a gene: 8. Looked up from germline, CDR1 is DFQATT and CDR2 is SNEGSKA (reference sequence). CDR3 length: 16 residues. The CDR3 spells CSARRIAGGLTDTQYF. The CDR3 bases are TGCAGTGCTAGGCGAATAGCGGGGGGGCTAACAGATACGCAGTATTTT.

This clonotype is classed as large. The chain couples TRBV6-6 to TRBJ1-1; maybe TRBD1 (5 bases). Germline CDR1 reads MNHNY; CDR2 reads SVGAGI (reference sequence). The CDR3 consists of 15 residues. V lost 4 bases, J lost 5 bases, and 17 bases lay in between. CDR3 protein: CASSFDPSGATEAFF. The CDR3 bases are TGTGCCAGCAGTTTCGATCCGAGTGGGGCGACTGAAGCTTTCTTT.

This clonotype is categorized as medium-sized. The rearrangement uses TRBV10-1 and TRBJ2-3; no clear D gene. This CDR3 region has 13 residues. Germline CDR1 reads WNHNN; CDR2 reads SYGVQD (reference sequence). V lost 4 bases, J lost 1 base, and 6 bases lay in between. CDR3 region: CASSGQGTDTQYF. The CDR3, as DNA: TGCGCCAGCAGTGGCCAGGGCACAGATACGCAGTATTTT.

The genes are TRBV18 and TRBJ2-7, with 11 nucleotides matching TRBD2. The CDR3 is 15 amino acids. V was clipped by 5 bases and J by 2 bases; unmatched bases: 5. Germline-derived CDR1 and CDR2 are KGHSH and LQKENI. CDR3 loop: CASSWTSGLAYEQYF. DNA of the CDR3: TGTGCCAGCTCATGGACTAGCGGGCTGGCCTACGAGCAGTACTTC.

Within the sample, this clonotype is medium-sized. This chain links TRBV3-1 with TRBJ1-5, with TRBD1 matching over 10 bases. CDR1 and CDR2 from the germline V gene are LGHDT and YNNKEL (reference sequence). The CDR3 length is 15 residues. Germline trimming cut 1 base from V and 7 bases from J; bases unmatched to any gene: 4. This chain's CDR3 is CASSQAGQGIQPQHF. The DNA for the CDR3 is TGTGCCAGCAGCCAAGCGGGACAGGGGATCCAGCCCCAGCATTTT. The full variable domain, with the rest looked up from reference TRBV3-1 and TRBJ1-5, is DTAVSQTPKYLVTQMGNDKSIKCEQNLGHDTMYWYKQDSKKFLKIMFSYNNKELIINETVPNRFSPKSPDKAHLNLHINSLELGDSAVYFCASSQAGQGIQPQHFGDGTRLSIL.

The genes are TRBV20-1 and TRBJ2-7; TRBD1 or TRBD2 may be the D gene (5 bases each). V was clipped by 4 bases and J by 2 bases, with 15 bases between them. Germline values: CDR1 DFQATT, CDR2 SNEGSKA (reference sequence). This CDR3 is built from 14 residues. Here the CDR3 DNA reads TGCAGTGCTACCTATAGGGACGGGGCCTACGAGCAGTACTTC. Protein: CSATYRDGAYEQYF.

J is TRBJ2-1 and V is TRBV29-1; the match to TRBD2 covers 7 bases. V shed 4 bases and J 6 bases; nucleotides not matched to a gene: 9. Germline loops: CDR1 SQVTM, CDR2 ANQGSEA. The CDR3 runs to 14 residues. The CDR3 nucleotides are TGCAGCGTTGCTCGACCGGGGGGTGGCAATGAGCAGTTCTTC. It yields the protein CSVARPGGGNEQFF.

J is TRBJ1-3 and V is TRBV27, with no clear D. CDR3 size: 12 residues. Looked up from germline, CDR1 is MNHEY and CDR2 is SMNVEV (reference sequence). Trimming took 10 bases from V and 2 from J, leaving 9 bases between them. The chain's CDR3 is CATRDPGNTIYF. In DNA form, the CDR3 reads TGTGCCACAAGGGATCCTGGAAACACCATATATTTT.

The gene calls are TRBV18 and TRBJ2-1; 13 nucleotides agree with TRBD2. This CDR3 has 15 residues. V shed 4 bases and J 8 bases; nucleotides not matched to a gene: 5. CDR1 is KGHSH and CDR2 is LQKENI in the germline V gene. The CDR3 DNA reads as TGTGCCAGCTCACTCCGACTAGCGGGGGGCTATGAGCAGTTCTTC. It translates to CASSLRLAGGYEQFF.

CDR3 in amino acids: CASSPGQDTNTQYF. CDR3 nucleotides: TGCGCCAGCAGCCCCGGACAGGATACAAATACGCAGTATTTT. The chain is built from TRBV5-1 and TRBJ2-3, with 7 bases aligning to TRBD1. Germline lookup yields CDR1 SGHRS and CDR2 YFSETQ. The length of the CDR3 is 14 residues. Unmatched junction bases numbered 9, after V lost 4 bases and J lost 7 bases.

In its sample, this clonotype ranks as medium-sized. This chain joins TRBV5-5 and TRBJ1-2, with D possibly TRBD1 on 5 matching bases. The CDR3 runs 13 residues. From germline, CDR1 is SGHKS and CDR2 YYEKEE (reference sequence). The V and J ends lost 0 bases and 4 bases respectively, with 7 bases between them. The DNA for the CDR3 is TGTGCCAGCAGCTTGGGAGGGGCCTATGGCTACACCTTC. Protein product: CASSLGGAYGYTF.

This clonotype was picked up a small number of times. The DNA is omitted, as the CDR3 cannot be located on it reliably, and the CDR3 follows TCRdb's listing. CDR3 protein: CSARDLFGPGSDTQYF. This chain links TRBV20-1 with TRBJ2-3; the DNA was not compared with TRBD1, the D call given in the table. Inclusive of both ends, the CDR3 amounts to 16 amino acids. From germline, CDR1 is DFQATT and CDR2 SNEGSKA (reference sequence).

The chain links TRBV5-1 to TRBJ2-3; 8 nucleotides match TRBD2. CDR3 length equals 15 residues. Germline trimming cut 4 bases from V and 3 bases from J; bases unmatched to any gene: 7. CDR1 is SGHRS, CDR2 YFSETQ, per germline. Here the CDR3 reads CASSPGTRSTDTQYF. The CDR3 nucleotides are TGCGCCAGCAGCCCCGGGACTAGAAGTACAGATACGCAGTATTTT.

This clonotype is medium-sized. The V call is TRBV18, the J call TRBJ1-1; no reliable D call. CDR1 and CDR2 (germline): KGHSH, LQKENI. The CDR3 length is 13 residues. V was trimmed by 6 bases and J by 4 bases, leaving 12 bases between them. The CDR3, as DNA: TGTGCCAGCTCGCCGCAAGGAGGCACTGAAGCTTTCTTT. Protein product: CASSPQGGTEAFF. The complete variable domain, with remaining parts taken from reference TRBV18 and TRBJ1-1, reads NAGVMQNPRHLVRRRGQEARLRCSPMKGHSHVYWYRQLPEEGLKFMVYLQKENIIDESGMPKERFSAEFPKEGPSILRIQQVVRGDSAAYFCASSPQGGTEAFFGQGTRLTVV.

The chain has TRBV20-1 and TRBJ1-2, with D unclear. Between the trimmed V and J ends, which lost 1 base and 1 base, there was a span of 10 bases. The germline V gene has CDR1 DFQATT and CDR2 SNEGSKA (reference sequence). The CDR3 has 14 residues. The CDR3 reads CSARGSGVNYGYTF. CDR3 coding DNA: TGCAGTGCTAGAGGGTCTGGGGTTAACTATGGCTACACCTTC.

This clonotype is medium-sized within its sample. The chain couples TRBV29-1 to TRBJ1-1; no reliable D call. Per the germline V gene, CDR1 is SQVTM and CDR2 is ANQGSEA. This CDR3 spans 11 amino acids. Trimming took off 5 bases at V and 7 bases at J, with 11 bases between the two ends. The CDR3 region is CSVSGFFEAFF. The CDR3 nucleotides read TGCAGCGTTTCGGGATTTTTTGAAGCTTTCTTT.

This clonotype counts as medium-sized. The chain links TRBV11-3 to TRBJ2-1, with D possibly TRBD2 on 5 matching bases. The CDR3 length is 15 residues. Trimming cost V 2 bases and J 8 bases, with 16 bases left between them. CDR1 is SGHNT, CDR2 YENEEA, per germline. CDR3 protein: CASSLNRLASDEQFF. CDR3 DNA: TGTGCCAGCAGCTTAAATCGGCTAGCATCCGATGAGCAGTTCTTC.

The chain couples TRBV20-1 to TRBJ2-7, with 9 bases lining up with TRBD2. The CDR3 has 16 amino acids. Trimming removed 0 bases from V and 0 bases from J; junction bases left unmatched: 6. The germline V gene has CDR1 DFQATT and CDR2 SNEGSKA (reference sequence). CDR3 DNA: TGCAGTGCTAGAGATTTTCATAGCGGGAGCTCCTACGAGCAGTACTTC. Translation gives CSARDFHSGSSYEQYF.

The CDR3 DNA reads TGTGCCACCTCGGAAGCGGGGGCCAGAGAGCAGTACTTC. This translates into CATSEAGAREQYF. The chain has TRBV27 and TRBJ2-7, with TRBD2 identical over 8 bases. V shed 10 bases and J 7 bases; nucleotides not matched to a gene: 12. Germline loops: CDR1 MNHEY, CDR2 SMNVEV (reference sequence). The CDR3 has 13 amino acids.

This clonotype is deemed large. The rearrangement uses TRBV20-1 and TRBJ1-2; TRBD1 matches 10 bases. The CDR3 is 13 residues long. Germline trimming cut 3 bases from V and 2 bases from J; bases unmatched to any gene: 0. The germline V gene encodes CDR1 DFQATT and CDR2 SNEGSKA (reference sequence). The CDR3 coding sequence is TGCAGTGCTAGGGACAGGGGGAACTATGGCTACACCTTC. As protein: CSARDRGNYGYTF.

This clonotype occurred a few times. This chain connects TRBV29-1 to TRBJ2-3, with 7 bases aligning to TRBD1. Germline V gene lookup returns CDR1 SQVTM and CDR2 ANQGSEA. Trimming at V came to 0 bases and at J to 5 bases, leaving 8 bases not matched to a gene. The CDR3 is 15 amino acids. In DNA, the CDR3 is TGCAGCGTTGAAGAAGGACGACAGGGCGGAGATACGCAGTATTTT. It translates to CSVEEGRQGGDTQYF.

By sample fraction, this clonotype is large. The rearrangement links TRBV9 to TRBJ2-7, with TRBD1 matching 9 bases. The CDR3 covers 15 residues. CDR1 is SGDLS and CDR2 is YYNGEE in the germline V gene. V lost 0 bases to trimming and J lost 3 bases; unmatched junction nucleotides: 4. CDR3 amino acids: CASSVEGTGFYEQYF. In DNA form, the CDR3 reads TGTGCCAGCAGCGTAGAGGGGACAGGGTTCTACGAGCAGTACTTC.

This clonotype is medium-sized by share. J is TRBJ2-7 and V is TRBV10-1; maybe TRBD2 (6 bases). The CDR3 spans 10 residues. The germline V gene encodes CDR1 WNHNN and CDR2 SYGVQD (reference sequence). The CDR3 spells CVMGGYEQYF. CDR3 nucleotide sequence: TGCGTCATGGGGGGCTACGAGCAGTACTTC.

This clonotype ranks as medium-sized. The chain has TRBV2 and TRBJ2-7; D may be TRBD1 or TRBD2 (5 bases each). The CDR3 length is 14 residues. CDR1 is SNHLY and CDR2 is FYNNEI in the germline V gene. The germline V and J ends were trimmed by 5 bases and 5 bases, with 16 bases remaining between them. DNA for the CDR3: TGTGCCAGCAGTTACAGGCCCATGGGAGACGAGCAGTACTTC. Encoded protein: CASSYRPMGDEQYF. The whole variable domain, filled in from reference TRBV2 and TRBJ2-7, reads EPEVTQTPSHQVTQMGQEVILRCVPISNHLYFYWYRQILGQKVEFLVSFYNNEISEKSEIFDDQFSVERPDGSNFTLKIRSTKLEDSAMYFCASSYRPMGDEQYFGPGTRLTVT.

This chain joins TRBV5-5 and TRBJ2-5; no definite D call. CDR3 length: 15 amino acids. V lost 9 bases and J 2 bases, leaving 20 bases between the germline ends. Per the germline V gene, CDR1 is SGHKS and CDR2 is YYEKEE (reference sequence). The DNA of the CDR3 is TGTGCCACCCAATTACAGCTCTCCTGGCAAGAGACCCAGTACTTC. Translation: CATQLQLSWQETQYF.